This T cell receptor beta chain was found in a study of blood T cell repertoires in COVID-19. Germline lookup yields CDR1 SGHAT and CDR2 FQNNGV. CDR3 length: 15 amino acids. Trimming cost V 1 base and J 4 bases, with 13 bases left between them. Sequencing was performed with immunoSEQ multiplex PCR; in TCRdb, only in-frame clones are kept and a portion is missing. The data contain about 78,000 clones, 84% of them seen just once; the ten biggest clones take up around 3.3%. The receptor's source is a man aged 50 to 60 with acute or convalescent COVID-19. Sequencing was performed on peripheral blood. The J gene is TRBJ1-2, the V gene TRBV11-2, with D possibly matching TRBD1 (5 bases). Here the CDR3 reads CASSLGPGGTYGYTF. CDR3 bases: TGTGCCAGCAGCTTAGGCCCCGGGGGTACCTATGGCTACACCTTC.